Shown below are 10 T cell receptor beta chains from a single sample sequenced in a study of human T cells and chemical hapten exposure. TCRdb used MiXCR to reprocess the RACE reads, holding one entry per CDR3 protein. This sample yields under 130,000 distinct CDR3 sequences, of which about 10% are seen a single time; approximately 3.5% belongs to the top ten. Time point reported: patch test 1, 2 weeks after DPC sensitization. Treatment indicated: therapeutic diphenylcyclopropenone sensitization with weekly scalp DPC. Sequenced material: whole blood, taken in connection with sensitization to the hapten diphenylcyclopropenone (DPC). The receptors come from a woman between 35 and 50 years old with alopecia areata. Some clones in this sample may be carry-over from other donors' samples.

The sample holds one count of this clonotype. A much larger clone lies a single base off, so this may be a read error. The chain links TRBV5-4 to TRBJ2-5; 8 bases align to TRBD2. Per germline, CDR1 SGHNT and CDR2 YYREEE (reference sequence). The CDR3 has 15 residues. With V trimmed by 4 bases and J by 5 bases, 10 bases remained unmatched. CDR3 nucleotide sequence: TGTGCCAGCAGCACAGGCGCTAGCGGGCGGGAGACCCAGTACTTC. Its protein product is CASSTGASGRETQYF. The full variable domain, with the rest looked up from reference TRBV5-4 and TRBJ2-5, is ETGVTQSPTHLIKTRGQQVTLRCSSQSGHNTVSWYQQALGQGPQFIFQYYREEENGRGNFPPRFSGLQFPNYSSELNVNALELDDSALYLCASSTGASGRETQYFGPGTRLLVL.

This chain uses TRBV9 with TRBJ2-2; TRBD2 is a possible D gene (5 bases). Germline values: CDR1 SGDLS, CDR2 YYNGEE. The CDR3 contains 18 residues. Trimming shortened V by 4 bases and J by 2 bases, and 21 bases separated the two germline ends. The CDR3 DNA reads TGTGCCAGCAGCCCCGGACTCCGGACGAATTATAACACCGGGGAGCTGTTTTTT. Translating gives CASSPGLRTNYNTGELFF.

In its sample, this clonotype was seen many times. The CDR3, as DNA: TGTGCCAGCAGCTCCGGACTATGGTGGCAGTTCTTC. Amino acid sequence: CASSSGLWWQFF. The chain employs TRBV5-4 and TRBJ2-1, with D perhaps matching TRBD2 (6 bases). The germline V gene has CDR1 SGHNT and CDR2 YYREEE (reference sequence). The CDR3 has 12 amino acids. V was clipped by 3 bases and J by 12 bases, with 13 bases between them.

This clonotype was picked up a small number of times. The rearrangement links TRBV5-1 to TRBJ1-1; the match to TRBD1 covers 11 bases. V lost 4 bases and J lost 3; bases outside the gene matches: 5. The CDR3 extends over 15 amino acids. Germline assignment: CDR1 SGHRS and CDR2 YFSETQ. The CDR3 is CASSPGQGVDTEAFF. CDR3 DNA sequence: TGCGCCAGCAGCCCGGGACAGGGGGTGGACACTGAAGCTTTCTTT.

At least ten counts were recorded for this clonotype. This sequence joins TRBV7-2 and TRBJ2-3; no clear D. Trimming took 5 bases from V and 7 from J, leaving 10 bases between them. Germline values: CDR1 SGHTA, CDR2 FQGNSA. The CDR3 loop spans 12 amino acids. CDR3 sequence (DNA): TGTGCCAGCAGCCTCCGGTACAATACGCAGTATTTT. Amino acids: CASSLRYNTQYF.

The sample holds a few counts of this clonotype. The chain has TRBV7-3 and TRBJ2-2; 10 bases map to TRBD2. The CDR3 consists of 15 residues. CDR1 and CDR2 from the germline V gene are SGHTA and FQGTGA. V lost 5 bases, J lost 4 bases, and 4 bases stayed unmatched. CDR3 amino acids: CASSLAGDTTGELFF. CDR3 in DNA: TGTGCCAGCAGCCTAGCGGGGGATACCACCGGGGAGCTGTTTTTT.

The J gene is TRBJ1-1, the V gene TRBV4-2, with D tentatively TRBD1 (6 bases). The CDR3 covers 15 residues. Trimming shortened V by 0 bases and J by 8 bases, and 16 bases separated the two germline ends. The germline V gene has CDR1 LGHNA and CDR2 YNFKEQ. The CDR3: CASSQDRTWGAEAFF. DNA of the CDR3: TGTGCCAGCAGCCAAGATCGGACTTGGGGGGCCGAAGCTTTCTTT.

The V call is TRBV6-6, the J call TRBJ2-5; no clear D gene. This CDR3 has 15 amino acids. From germline, CDR1 is MNHNY and CDR2 SVGAGI (reference sequence). V lost 2 bases to trimming and J lost 2 bases, with 12 bases between them. The CDR3 region has the DNA TGTGCCAGCAGTTACGATCCCACCCAACAAGAGACCCAGTACTTC. Residues: CASSYDPTQQETQYF.

There are many counts of this clonotype. V gene TRBV9 combines with J gene TRBJ1-6, with unresolved D. There are 13 residues in the CDR3. Germline V gene data show CDR1 as SGDLS and CDR2 as YYNGEE. V dropped 0 bases and J dropped 10 bases, with 8 bases sitting between them. The DNA of the CDR3 is TGTGCCAGCAGCGTAGCTGGGAGCTCACCCCTCCACTTT. This gives the protein CASSVAGSSPLHF.

The table lists this clonotype with many counts. The chain carries TRBV2 and TRBJ2-7; D remains unclear. Germline CDR1 is SNHLY and CDR2 is FYNNEI. Trimming stripped 7 bases from V and 5 bases from J, with 18 bases between. The CDR3 is 14 amino acids. The CDR3 is CASTERSDSHEQYF. CDR3 DNA sequence: TGTGCCAGCACTGAGAGGTCTGACTCTCACGAGCAGTACTTC.